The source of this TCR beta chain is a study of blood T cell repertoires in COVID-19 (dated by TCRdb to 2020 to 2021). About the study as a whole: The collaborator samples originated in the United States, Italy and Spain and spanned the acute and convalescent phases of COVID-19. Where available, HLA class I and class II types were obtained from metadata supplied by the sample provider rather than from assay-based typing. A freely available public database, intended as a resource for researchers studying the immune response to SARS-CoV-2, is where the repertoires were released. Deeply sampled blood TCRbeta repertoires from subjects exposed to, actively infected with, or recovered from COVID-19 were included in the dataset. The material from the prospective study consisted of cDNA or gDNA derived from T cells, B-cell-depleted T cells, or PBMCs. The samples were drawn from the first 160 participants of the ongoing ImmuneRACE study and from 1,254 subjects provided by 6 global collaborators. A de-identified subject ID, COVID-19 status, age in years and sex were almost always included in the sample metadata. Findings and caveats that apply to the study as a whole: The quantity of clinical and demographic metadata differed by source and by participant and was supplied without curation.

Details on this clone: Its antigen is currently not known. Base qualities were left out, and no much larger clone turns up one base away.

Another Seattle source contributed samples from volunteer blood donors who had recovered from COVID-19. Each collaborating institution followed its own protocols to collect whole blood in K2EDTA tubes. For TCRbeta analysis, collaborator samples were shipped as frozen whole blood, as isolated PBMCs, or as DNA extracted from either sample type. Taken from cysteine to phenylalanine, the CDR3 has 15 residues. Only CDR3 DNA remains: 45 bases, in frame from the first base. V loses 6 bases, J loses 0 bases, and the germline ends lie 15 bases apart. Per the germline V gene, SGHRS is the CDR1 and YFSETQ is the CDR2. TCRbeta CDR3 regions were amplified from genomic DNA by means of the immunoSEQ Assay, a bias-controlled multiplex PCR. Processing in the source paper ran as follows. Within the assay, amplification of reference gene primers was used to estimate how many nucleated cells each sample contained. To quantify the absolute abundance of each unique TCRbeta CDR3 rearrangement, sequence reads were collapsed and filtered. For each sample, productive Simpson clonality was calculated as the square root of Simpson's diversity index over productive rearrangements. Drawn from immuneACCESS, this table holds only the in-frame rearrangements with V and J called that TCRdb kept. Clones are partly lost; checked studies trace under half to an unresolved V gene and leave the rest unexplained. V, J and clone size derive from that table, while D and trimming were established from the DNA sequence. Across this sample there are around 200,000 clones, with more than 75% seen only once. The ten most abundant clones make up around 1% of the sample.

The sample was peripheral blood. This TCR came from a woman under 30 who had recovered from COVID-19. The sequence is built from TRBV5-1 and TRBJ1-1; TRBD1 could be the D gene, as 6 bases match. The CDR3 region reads CASTNPDRLNTEAFF. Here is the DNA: TGCGCCAGCACCAACCCCGACAGGCTGAACACTGAAGCTTTCTTT.